The clone carrying this TCR beta chain was found a few times. Its specificity is not known. 13 Jbeta primers and 60 Vbeta primers were used for the PCR. The repertoire was sequenced with immunoSEQ multiplex PCR; TCRdb's copy has only in-frame clones and lacks some. This sample has some 110,000 clones, with roughly three fifths found just once. Donors sampled were nominally healthy, though unrecorded immune exposures were likely. The sample comes from a study of cytomegalovirus exposure and HLA in healthy donors. Study-level results: Cytomegalovirus-associated TCR beta chains were listed, numbering 150 to 200. Specificity of three CMV-associated chains for CMV antigens was verified in vitro.

V dropped 1 base and J dropped 4 bases, with 13 bases sitting between them. The CDR3 runs to 15 residues. In germline, CDR1 is SEHNR, CDR2 FQNEAQ (reference sequence). The chain joins TRBV7-9 to TRBJ1-1, with D possibly being TRBD1 (6 bases). Sequencing was done on a sample of PBMCs. This receptor was obtained from a woman in her forties in good health and CMV-seropositive. DNA for the CDR3: TGTGCCAGCAGCTTAGTGCAGGGAGGGGGCACTGAAGCTTTCTTT. Translation gives CASSLVQGGGTEAFF. Full variable domain (rest looked up from reference TRBV7-9 and TRBJ1-1): DTGVSQNPRHKITKRGQNVTFRCDPISEHNRLYWYRQTLGQGPEFLTYFQNEAQLEKSRLLSDRFSAERPKGSFSTLEIQRTEQGDSAMYLCASSLVQGGGTEAFFGQGTRLTVV.